The rows below give T cell receptor beta chains drawn from one sample of a study of T cell changes during pregnancy in multiple sclerosis. Repertoires were generated with immunoSEQ multiplex PCR, while TCRdb's copy carries only in-frame clones and drops some. The table includes about 38,000 clones, about nine tenths detected once. The source was CD4+ T cells from peripheral blood mononuclear cells, collected after pregnancy. The receptors were sampled from a female donor in good health, enrolled as a control in a pregnancy study. The CDR3 runs from the conserved cysteine through the conserved F or W.

V	CDR3
TRBV6-5	CASSQGDEQYF
TRBV30	CAWTIGMNTEAFF
TRBV9	CASSVRGGSLYNEQFF
TRBV12-5	CASGLVSEAFF
TRBV6-4	CASSVGLHTGELFF
TRBV19	CASRTGGINEKLFF
TRBV7-7	CASSLGAGGEQFF
TRBV27	CASSPLGQFSMEQFF
TRBV20-1	CSARGHKQFF
TRBV7-2	CASSTGLPNTGELFF
TRBV10-2	CASTPTGALFGQQYF
TRBV6-1	CATRSRDSGNTIYF
TRBV18	CASSPSRTGVDNEQFF
TRBV7-2	CASSFAYGYTF
TRBV2	CASSGDRLLQETQYF
TRBV5-1	CASSPGGSGRALNEQYF
TRBV7-9	CASSLIGQGYGYTF
TRBV6-5	CASSYSSAGGEPEQYF
TRBV6-1	CASSEVRRGLGRDTEAFF
TRBV6-1	CATSIPTGAPGELFF
TRBV9	CASSLGDSRSKEELFF
TRBV2	CASSSPGGSGELFF
TRBV30	CAWTRGSGGLSYNEQFF
TRBV7-8	CASSPTTGGGYGYTF
TRBV5-8	CASRRRGSRNTGELFF
TRBV5-1	CASSLPSGSGVGTDTQYF
TRBV2	CASRELGGEAFF
TRBV6-1	CASSGRQGRELFF
TRBV27	CASSPPSGLAVYNEQFF
TRBV19	CASSTPQGRRGYTF
TRBV5-1	CASSLGGSTGELFF
TRBV5-1	CASSLAGGNTEAFF
TRBV5-5	CASSSGLGHEQFF
TRBV27	CASRSAGETYEQYF
TRBV5-6	CASSHPTSGSYNEQFF
TRBV7-2	CASSLDHREVNEQFF
TRBV7-2	CASSPGTLSSGANVLTF
TRBV5-1	CASSLHPQGGDEKLFF
TRBV30	CAWVQGATYNSPLHF
TRBV9	CASSVEFSGNTIYF
TRBV27	CASSSFKHYYNEQFF
TRBV5-6	CASSAVAGKTDTQYF
TRBV6-5	CASSRTAGDVYGYTF
TRBV27	CASSSQLGAGNQPQHF
TRBV7-8	CASSLVGGGYNEQFF
TRBV9	CASSVEGAPNTEAFF
TRBV30	CAWGHTDTQYF
TRBV6-6	CASSYSGQSPGTAQYF
TRBV5-1	CASSTRTGGNSPLHF
TRBV30	CAWSPGGRREETQYF
TRBV18	CASSPVGGDETQYF
TRBV5-6	CASSPTKDRGNEQFF